The T cell receptor (beta chain) under discussion was sequenced for a study of OX40 agonist ivuxolimab in advanced cancers. About the study: Each dose-escalation patient presented with hepatocellular carcinoma, melanoma, renal cell or head and neck cancer. Averaging about 60 years in age, with a range of about 23 to 79, the cohort was approximately 84% male. The study, taken as a whole, reports: Clonal expansion was seen in CD4+ and CD8+ blood T cells by week 6 at 0.1 to 3.0 mg/kg.

The germline V gene encodes CDR1 SGHAT and CDR2 FQNNGV. This CDR3 has 15 residues. Trimming took 5 bases from V and 4 from J; bases not matched to a gene: 9. Data came from immunoSEQ multiplex PCR; TCRdb stores just in-frame clones and leaves some out. The table has around 94,000 clones, roughly 91% seen once. As for this clone: Its antigen is unidentified.

At baseline, cycle 4 day 1, and cycle 7 day 1, blood was sampled. The clonotype was recovered from an adult with an advanced solid tumor such as melanoma, head and neck, liver or kidney cancer. This sequence joins TRBV11-2 and TRBJ1-2; TRBD1 aligns across 8 bases. The sequencing here drew on CD4+ or CD8+ T cells sorted from blood, taken in a trial of the OX40 agonist ivuxolimab. CDR3 loop: CASSHRDRRLYGYTF. The CDR3 DNA is TGTGCCAGCAGCCATCGGGACAGGAGACTCTATGGCTACACCTTC.